The 28 T cell receptor beta chains below come from one sample, sequenced in a study of shared T cell receptors in the human thymus. Clones were read by immunoSEQ multiplex PCR, and TCRdb kept only the in-frame ones, dropping some. The sample contains 720,000 or so clones, 70% to 90% of which appear only once. Separately, the same data were catalogued under a study of human thymus T cells.

Sequences were obtained from thymocytes. Receptor source: a girl less than two years old with a congenital heart defect.

This rearrangement joins TRBV7-8 to TRBJ2-7; D possibly corresponds to TRBD2 (6 bases). V was pared by 5 bases and J by 3 bases, with 14 bases between. Germline lookup yields CDR1 SGHVS and CDR2 FQNEAQ. The CDR3 has 14 amino acids. As DNA, the CDR3 is TGTGCCAGCAGCACCCGGGATAGCGGCTACGAGCAGTACTTC. It encodes CASSTRDSGYEQYF.

This sequence joins TRBV4-3 and TRBJ1-5; TRBD1 matches 8 bases. The CDR3 sequence is 18 residues long. V lost 0 bases, J lost 5 bases, and 12 bases stayed unmatched. Germline V gene lookup returns CDR1 LGHNA and CDR2 YSLEER. CDR3 protein: CASSQDYGTGTDYQPQHF. The CDR3 DNA follows: TGCGCCAGCAGCCAAGATTACGGGACAGGCACCGATTATCAGCCCCAGCATTTT.

V is TRBV2 and J is TRBJ1-2; 11 bases align to TRBD1. Germline V CDR1 and CDR2: SNHLY, FYNNEI. The CDR3 length is 19 residues. V was clipped by 5 bases and J by 3 bases; unmatched bases: 17. The CDR3 is CASSPSGQGARFMDYGYTF. Written as DNA, the CDR3 is TGTGCCAGCAGTCCTTCAGGACAGGGGGCGCGCTTTATGGACTATGGCTACACCTTC.

This chain joins TRBV14 and TRBJ1-4, with TRBD1 identical over 8 bases. Unmatched junction bases numbered 12, after V lost 9 bases and J lost 9 bases. CDR1 is SGHDN, CDR2 FVKESK, per germline. This CDR3 has 14 amino acids. Here the CDR3 reads CASCKTGDKKKLFF. The CDR3 DNA sequence: TGTGCCAGTTGTAAGACAGGGGATAAGAAAAAACTGTTTTTT.

The genes are TRBV30 and TRBJ2-5, with a possible D match to TRBD1 (6 bases). CDR3 size: 15 residues. V was cut by 0 bases and J by 2 bases, with 13 bases left in between. Germline CDR1 reads GTSNPN; CDR2 reads SVGIG (reference sequence). The CDR3 DNA follows: TGTGCCTGGAGTGTAATACAGGGACCTCAAGAGACCCAGTACTTC. Protein: CAWSVIQGPQETQYF.

The chain couples TRBV2 to TRBJ1-2; 7 nucleotides agree with TRBD1. J gave up 5 bases and V 8 bases, and 14 bases lay outside the gene matches. The CDR3 loop spans 15 amino acids. Germline V gene sequence: CDR1 SNHLY, CDR2 FYNNEI. CDR3 sequence (DNA): TGTGCCAGCCCCGAGACAGGGAGTGTTTCATATGGCTACACCTTC. This encodes CASPETGSVSYGYTF. The full variable domain, rest sourced from reference TRBV2 and TRBJ1-2, is EPEVTQTPSHQVTQMGQEVILRCVPISNHLYFYWYRQILGQKVEFLVSFYNNEISEKSEIFDDQFSVERPDGSNFTLKIRSTKLEDSAMYFCASPETGSVSYGYTFGSGTRLTVV.

A single count supports this clone. This chain uses TRBV7-3 with TRBJ2-1; 9 nucleotides align to TRBD2. This CDR3 region has 14 residues. The ends lost 5 bases at V and 8 bases at J; junction bases unmatched: 7. The germline V gene has CDR1 SGHTA and CDR2 FQGTGA. The CDR3 bases are TGTGCCAGCAGCCTAGCGGGGTCTGGTGATGAGCAGTTCTTC. Translated: CASSLAGSGDEQFF.

The CDR3 loop reads CASSPALDFQASTDTQYF. The DNA for the CDR3 is TGTGCCAGTAGTCCGGCCTTAGACTTCCAAGCCTCCACAGATACGCAGTATTTT. The chain recombines TRBV19 with TRBJ2-3; D gene uncertain. V was clipped by 5 bases and J by 2 bases, with 23 bases between them. Germline V gene sequence: CDR1 LNHDA, CDR2 SQIVND (reference sequence). This CDR3 is 18 amino acids long. Looking up the rest from reference TRBV19 and TRBJ2-3 gives the full variable domain: DGGITQSPKYLFRKEGQNVTLSCEQNLNHDAMYWYRQDPGQGLRLIYYSQIVNDFQKGDIAEGYSVSREKKESFPLTVTSAQKNPTAFYLCASSPALDFQASTDTQYFGPGTRLTVL.

V is TRBV5-1 and J is TRBJ2-1; D uncertain. The CDR3 totals 17 residues. Trimming removed 3 bases at V and 3 bases at J, with 19 bases between. Germline CDR1 is SGHRS and CDR2 is YFSETQ. CDR3 nucleotides: TGCGCCAGCAGCTCCATCACCAGAGGATACCGCTACAATGAGCAGTTCTTC. As protein: CASSSITRGYRYNEQFF.

The CDR3 DNA reads as TGTGCCAGCAGTTTTCGATCGGGGGGCGCGTCCTACGAGCAGTACTTC. It yields the protein CASSFRSGGASYEQYF. The genes are TRBV27 and TRBJ2-7; maybe TRBD2 (7 bases). The CDR3 sequence is 16 residues long. Trimming left V 3 bases short and J 1 base short, with 16 bases between. The germline CDR1 and CDR2 sequences are MNHEY and SMNVEV (reference sequence).

The chain joins TRBV5-5 to TRBJ1-3; 7 nucleotides match TRBD1. Germline lookup yields CDR1 SGHKS and CDR2 YYEKEE (reference sequence). The length of the CDR3 is 15 residues. V lost 0 bases to trimming and J lost 2 bases; unmatched junction nucleotides: 2. CDR3 region: CASSLGTGPGNTIYF. CDR3 sequence (DNA): TGTGCCAGCAGCTTGGGGACAGGCCCTGGAAACACCATATATTTT.

The V call is TRBV7-6, the J call TRBJ2-7, with 8 nucleotides matching TRBD2. The CDR3 length is 16 residues. V lost 5 bases and J lost 3; bases outside the gene matches: 12. CDR1 SGHVS and CDR2 FNYEAQ come from the germline V gene. Here the CDR3 reads CASSAGVRGDHYEQYF. CDR3 coding DNA: TGTGCCAGCAGCGCGGGGGTGCGGGGGGACCACTACGAGCAGTACTTC.

This clone came up a few times. The gene calls are TRBV6-4 and TRBJ2-1; the D gene is possibly TRBD2 (6 bases). This CDR3 comprises 15 residues. V dropped 6 bases and J dropped 7 bases, with 19 bases sitting between them. Germline V gives CDR1 MRHNA, CDR2 SNTAGT. CDR3 amino acids: CASRGLHGTMNEQFF. The CDR3 DNA follows: TGTGCCAGCAGGGGACTCCACGGTACAATGAATGAGCAGTTCTTC.

This clone showed up just a few times. The V and J genes are TRBV6-5 and TRBJ1-1; no clear D. There are 15 residues in the CDR3. CDR1 MNHEY and CDR2 SVGAGI come from the germline V gene. Deletions cut 0 bases from V and 2 bases from J, with 10 bases between. For the CDR3, the DNA is TGTGCCAGCAGTTACTCGGGAGCACTAAACACTGAAGCTTTCTTT. Its protein is CASSYSGALNTEAFF.

The chain recombines TRBV28 with TRBJ2-5, with 10 bases lining up with TRBD1. The CDR3 is 14 residues long. In germline, CDR1 is MDHEN, CDR2 SYDVKM. With 3 bases clipped from V and 11 bases from J, the junction kept 9 bases outside the gene matches. The DNA of the CDR3 is TGTGCCAGCAGTTTCCGGGACAGGGGCTGGGAGCAGTACTTC. Its translation is CASSFRDRGWEQYF.

The chain couples TRBV18 to TRBJ2-3; 8 nucleotides agree with TRBD1. The CDR3 is made up of 18 amino acids. V dropped 2 bases and J dropped 4; count of bases not matched to a gene: 14. Germline V gene sequence: CDR1 KGHSH, CDR2 LQKENI. The DNA for the CDR3 is TGTGCCAGCTCACCAGGTTTTAGGGGACAGGCCCCACCAGATACGCAGTATTTT. Translating it yields CASSPGFRGQAPPDTQYF.

J is TRBJ2-1 and V is TRBV9; the D gene is possibly TRBD2 (7 bases). Germline CDR1 and CDR2: SGDLS and YYNGEE. The CDR3 covers 18 residues. V dropped 0 bases and J dropped 8 bases, with 24 bases sitting between them. CDR3 residues: CASSVGEGDTTFDHEQFF. The CDR3, as DNA: TGTGCCAGCAGCGTAGGGGAGGGGGACACCACTTTTGACCATGAGCAGTTCTTC. The variable domain in full, completed from reference TRBV9 and TRBJ2-1, reads DSGVTQTPKHLITATGQRVTLRCSPRSGDLSVYWYQQSLDQGLQFLIQYYNGEERAKGNILERFSAQQFPDLHSELNLSSLELGDSALYFCASSVGEGDTTFDHEQFFGPGTRLTVL.

The J gene is TRBJ2-1, the V gene TRBV4-1; TRBD1 agrees at 12 bases. The germline V gene has CDR1 MGHRA and CDR2 YSYEKL. The CDR3 extends over 15 amino acids. Trimming took 3 bases from V and 7 from J; bases not matched to a gene: 4. DNA of the CDR3: TGCGCCAGCAGCCAGCCGGGACAGGGGGCTAATGAGCAGTTCTTC. Residues: CASSQPGQGANEQFF.

CDR3 coding DNA: TGTGCCAGCAGCCAACTACCCGGGGGGGATTCACCCCTCCACTTT. Translating it yields CASSQLPGGDSPLHF. This sequence joins TRBV7-3 and TRBJ1-6, with D tentatively TRBD1 (5 bases). In germline, CDR1 is SGHTA, CDR2 FQGTGA. This CDR3 spans 15 amino acids. V was cut by 5 bases and J by 8 bases, with 16 bases left in between. The whole variable domain, remainder taken from reference TRBV7-3 and TRBJ1-6, is GAGVSQTPSNKVTEKGKYVELRCDPISGHTALYWYRQSLGQGPEFLIYFQGTGAADDSGLPNDRFFAVRPEGSVSTLKIQRTERGDSAVYLCASSQLPGGDSPLHFGNGTRLTVT.

The genes are TRBV5-1 and TRBJ2-6; TRBD1 might be the D (5 bases). Trimming cost V 0 bases and J 0 bases, with 19 bases left between them. This CDR3 spans 20 amino acids. From germline, CDR1 is SGHRS and CDR2 YFSETQ. The DNA of the CDR3 is TGCGCCAGCAGCTTGGGCAGGGTTTCTGATGCCAACTCTGGGGCCAACGTCCTGACTTTC. Translating it yields CASSLGRVSDANSGANVLTF. Together with reference TRBV5-1 and TRBJ2-6, the CDR3 gives the full variable domain: KAGVTQTPRYLIKTRGQQVTLSCSPISGHRSVSWYQQTPGQGLQFLFEYFSETQRNKGNFPGRFSGRQFSNSRSEMNVSTLELGDSALYLCASSLGRVSDANSGANVLTFGAGSRLTVL.

In the case of this clone: One junction end disagrees with the germline gene, perhaps due to a read error. The chain joins TRBV18 to TRBJ2-6; TRBD2 is a possible D gene (7 bases). The V gene's germline CDR1 is KGHSH and CDR2 LQKENI. The CDR3 contains 20 residues. This CDR3 reads CASSPQLGGARSSGANVLTF. The CDR3 region has the DNA TGTGCCAGCTCGCCACAGCTGGGGGGGGCCCGGAGCTCTGGGGCCAACGTCCTGACTTTC.

V gene TRBV5-1 combines with J gene TRBJ1-1; tentative D call: TRBD1 (5 bases). Germline V CDR1 and CDR2: SGHRS, YFSETQ. The V end lost 2 bases, the J end lost 4 bases, and 9 bases lay between the germline ends. There are 13 residues in the CDR3. CDR3 in DNA: TGCGCCAGCAGCTTCCTGGGGCCCACTGAAGCTTTCTTT. Amino acids: CASSFLGPTEAFF.

V and J are TRBV6-5 and TRBJ2-7, with 9 nucleotides matching TRBD1. Germline lookup yields CDR1 MNHEY and CDR2 SVGAGI. Trimming at V came to 6 bases and at J to 5 bases, leaving 8 bases not matched to a gene. The CDR3 spans 14 residues. Here the CDR3 reads CASRPGTGRHEQYF. The CDR3 bases are TGTGCCAGCAGACCCGGGACAGGGAGGCACGAGCAGTACTTC.

The chain employs TRBV6-6 and TRBJ2-1; 9 bases fit TRBD1. The V and J ends lost 5 bases and 4 bases, in that order; junction bases with no gene match: 9. Germline-derived CDR1 and CDR2 are MNHNY and SVGAGI (reference sequence). This CDR3 is 16 amino acids long. The CDR3 DNA reads as TGTGCCAGCAGTAAAATCCCGGGACAGGGTTACAATGAGCAGTTCTTC. Its translation is CASSKIPGQGYNEQFF.

This clone is a singleton in its sample. The V and J genes are TRBV11-2 and TRBJ2-3, with 9 bases lining up with TRBD1. V shed 5 bases and J 3 bases; nucleotides not matched to a gene: 9. Germline values: CDR1 SGHAT, CDR2 FQNNGV. There are 16 residues in the CDR3. The CDR3 DNA follows: TGTGCCAGCAGCCCCCACAGGGACAGGGTGACAGATACGCAGTATTTT. Translated, it gives CASSPHRDRVTDTQYF. Based on the CDR3 plus reference TRBV11-2 and TRBJ2-3, the full variable domain is EAGVAQSPRYKIIEKRQSVAFWCNPISGHATLYWYQQILGQGPKLLIQFQNNGVVDDSQLPKDRFSAERLKGVDSTLKIQPAKLEDSAVYLCASSPHRDRVTDTQYFGPGTRLTVL.

This rearrangement joins TRBV30 to TRBJ1-1, with 10 bases identical to TRBD1. Germline trimming cut 5 bases from V and 3 bases from J; bases unmatched to any gene: 3. Germline-derived CDR1 and CDR2 are GTSNPN and SVGIG (reference sequence). This CDR3 has 13 residues. The CDR3 nucleotides read TGTGCCTGGGGTGGGACAGGGGACACTGAAGCTTTCTTT. Translating it yields CAWGGTGDTEAFF. The variable domain in full, completed from reference TRBV30 and TRBJ1-1, reads SQTIHQWPATLVQPVGSPLSLECTVEGTSNPNLYWYRQAAGRGLQLLFYSVGIGQISSEVPQNLSASRPQDRQFILSSKKLLLSDSGFYLCAWGGTGDTEAFFGQGTRLTVV.

The chain combines TRBV11-2 with TRBJ1-1, with a tentative D call TRBD1 (6 bases). Trimming stripped 4 bases from V and 8 bases from J, with 17 bases between. Germline-derived CDR1 and CDR2 are SGHAT and FQNNGV. This CDR3 spans 14 amino acids. CDR3 DNA: TGTGCCAGCAGCTCAAGCCGGGACAAGGTCGAAGCTTTCTTT. It yields the protein CASSSSRDKVEAFF.

The table lists this clone with a few counts. This chain links TRBV28 with TRBJ2-7; weak D call: TRBD2 (5 bases). CDR1 is MDHEN and CDR2 is SYDVKM in the germline V gene. The CDR3 has 16 amino acids. The germline V and J ends were trimmed by 3 bases and 0 bases, with 15 bases remaining between them. The DNA of the CDR3 is TGTGCCAGCAGTTTTCTCGGGAATTCGAGCTCCTACGAGCAGTACTTC. Protein: CASSFLGNSSSYEQYF.